This T cell receptor (beta chain) derives from a study of blood T cell repertoires in COVID-19. Study-wide context: Material from acute and convalescent COVID-19 was sourced from the United States, Italy and Spain. The analysed material was cDNA or gDNA that came from T cells, B-cell-depleted T cells, or PBMCs.

Original processing notes: Reference gene primers were amplified, and this amplification served to estimate nucleated cell counts. Libraries were prepared by immunoSEQ multiplex PCR; TCRdb keeps only in-frame clonotypes and omits some of them. The V and J calls and the clone size are those of that table, but D and trimming were determined from the DNA. Of some 350,000 clones in the sample, 90% to 95% were seen once. Losses at the gene ends were 1 base for V and 3 bases for J; bases not matched to a gene: 9. CDR1 is SGDLS and CDR2 is YYNGEE in the germline V gene. The CDR3 extends over 17 amino acids.

Sequences were obtained from peripheral blood. The clonotype was recovered from a woman younger than 35 who had recovered from COVID-19. The J gene is TRBJ2-2, the V gene TRBV9, with 7 positions matching TRBD1. The CDR3 DNA reads TGTGCCAGCAGCGTATCAGCTCTAGGGGGCTACACCGGGGAGCTGTTTTTT. It codes for CASSVSALGGYTGELFF.